Listed here are 18 T cell receptor beta chains from one sample, sequenced in a study of shared T cell receptors in the human thymus. Only in-frame clones appear in the TCRdb table, and some are missing; sequencing was by immunoSEQ multiplex PCR. The table lists approximately 490,000 clones, approximately 80% of them singletons, with approximately 0.013% in the top ten. The sample also formed part of further work on human thymus T cells.

Sample: thymocytes. These receptors originate from a boy less than two years old with a congenital heart defect.

This chain joins TRBV4-3 and TRBJ1-3; TRBD1 is a possible D gene (5 bases). The CDR3 runs 17 residues. The germline V gene has CDR1 LGHNA and CDR2 YSLEER. V lost 3 bases and J lost 0, with 15 bases in between. CDR3 coding DNA: TGCGCCAGCAGCCATGTTCCCTCGGACACCTCTGGAAACACCATATATTTT. Amino acids: CASSHVPSDTSGNTIYF.

This clone was seen once. This chain joins TRBV9 and TRBJ2-5, with a tentative D call TRBD2 (6 bases). Looked up from germline, CDR1 is SGDLS and CDR2 is YYNGEE. The CDR3 has 14 amino acids. V lost 4 bases and J lost 2, with 12 bases in between. The CDR3 DNA follows: TGTGCCAGCAGCCCCCGGGACTCACAAGAGACCCAGTACTTC. Its protein product is CASSPRDSQETQYF.

V gene TRBV4-1 combines with J gene TRBJ2-1; 8 bases map to TRBD2. With 0 bases clipped from V and 8 bases from J, the junction kept 12 bases outside the gene matches. The length of the CDR3 is 17 residues. CDR1 is MGHRA, CDR2 YSYEKL, per germline. Here the CDR3 DNA reads TGCGCCAGCAGCCAAGATTTTGGGCGGGAGGCCAGGGATGAGCAGTTCTTC. Translating gives CASSQDFGREARDEQFF.

J is TRBJ2-3 and V is TRBV9; a weak D match, TRBD2 (6 bases). The CDR3 is 14 amino acids. V was pared by 4 bases and J by 5 bases, with 14 bases between. Germline CDR1 reads SGDLS; CDR2 reads YYNGEE. The CDR3 loop is CASSRRAGIDTQYF. CDR3 coding DNA: TGTGCCAGCAGCCGGAGGGCCGGGATAGATACGCAGTATTTT.

J is TRBJ2-1 and V is TRBV5-4, with 8 nucleotides matching TRBD2. V trimming: 0 bases; J trimming: 0 bases; junction bases outside the gene matches: 2. The CDR3 consists of 16 residues. Germline assignment: CDR1 SGHNT and CDR2 YYREEE (reference sequence). The CDR3 region is CASSLAAGGSYNEQFF. For the CDR3, the DNA is TGTGCCAGCAGCTTGGCCGCGGGAGGCTCCTACAATGAGCAGTTCTTC.

The CDR3 protein is CASSTMTSGDRAGELFF. Here the CDR3 DNA reads TGTGCCAGCAGCACCATGACTAGCGGGGACAGGGCCGGGGAGCTGTTTTTT. This chain connects TRBV11-3 to TRBJ2-2; TRBD2 aligns across 11 bases. The CDR3 length is 17 residues. Per the germline V gene, CDR1 is SGHNT and CDR2 is YENEEA. Losses at the gene ends were 5 bases for V and 6 bases for J; bases not matched to a gene: 11.

The J gene is TRBJ1-4, the V gene TRBV30; a possible D gene is TRBD1 (6 bases). CDR3 length: 13 residues. V was cut by 2 bases and J by 5 bases, with 9 bases left in between. Germline lookup yields CDR1 GTSNPN and CDR2 SVGIG (reference sequence). The CDR3, as DNA: TGTGCCTGGAGTCGGACAGAGAATGAAAAACTGTTTTTT. Residues: CAWSRTENEKLFF.

This chain links TRBV7-9 with TRBJ2-7; TRBD2 matches 8 bases. CDR1 and CDR2 from the germline V gene are SEHNR and FQNEAQ (reference sequence). The length of the CDR3 is 17 residues. After removal of 4 bases from V and 7 bases from J, the junction contained 18 bases not matched to a gene. CDR3 sequence reads: CASSSLPTGGGTREQYF. CDR3 bases: TGTGCCAGCAGCTCCCTTCCAACGGGGGGGGGTACGAGGGAGCAGTACTTC. The entire variable domain, with the rest obtained from reference TRBV7-9 and TRBJ2-7, is as follows: DTGVSQNPRHKITKRGQNVTFRCDPISEHNRLYWYRQTLGQGPEFLTYFQNEAQLEKSRLLSDRFSAERPKGSFSTLEIQRTEQGDSAMYLCASSSLPTGGGTREQYFGPGTRLTVT.

This clone was detected a few times. This chain links TRBV6-1 with TRBJ2-7; 8 bases fit TRBD2. J lost 2 bases, V lost 8 bases, and 8 bases had no gene match. CDR1 and CDR2 (germline): MNHNS, SASEGT. The CDR3 totals 14 residues. The CDR3 is CASSCGRITYEQYF. As DNA, the CDR3 is TGTGCCAGCTCTTGCGGGAGGATCACCTACGAGCAGTACTTC.

This rearrangement joins TRBV4-3 to TRBJ2-3; TRBD2 might be the D (6 bases). This CDR3 comprises 15 residues. CDR1 is LGHNA, CDR2 YSLEER, per germline. V was clipped by 6 bases and J by 1 base, with 14 bases between them. Here the CDR3 DNA reads TGCGCCAGCAGGGGGAGGACCGGCGGCACAGATACGCAGTATTTT. It specifies CASRGRTGGTDTQYF.

The chain recombines TRBV10-3 with TRBJ2-7; TRBD2 matches at 9 bases. V lost 4 bases, J lost 0 bases, and 10 bases stayed unmatched. This CDR3 region has 17 residues. The germline V gene has CDR1 ENHRY and CDR2 SYGVKD. This chain's CDR3 is CAISGTGTSHSSYEQYF. The CDR3 DNA reads as TGTGCCATCAGTGGAACCGGGACTAGCCACAGCTCCTACGAGCAGTACTTC.

This clone was observed a handful of times. The genes are TRBV6-1 and TRBJ2-7; TRBD1 might be the D (6 bases). Looked up from germline, CDR1 is MNHNS and CDR2 is SASEGT. CDR3 length: 15 residues. V was pared by 6 bases and J by 5 bases, with 20 bases between. The CDR3 loop is CASRVTGTPMDEQYF. The CDR3 DNA reads as TGTGCCAGCAGAGTTACAGGGACCCCCATGGACGAGCAGTACTTC.

V is TRBV5-4 and J is TRBJ2-1; TRBD2 matches 11 bases. From germline, CDR1 is SGHNT and CDR2 YYREEE (reference sequence). The CDR3 covers 17 residues. The V segment lost 5 bases and the J segment 5 bases; nucleotides outside the gene matches: 12. In nucleotides, the CDR3 is TGTGCCAGCAGGGGGACACCCGGGACTAGCGGAAACAATGAGCAGTTCTTC. Translation: CASRGTPGTSGNNEQFF.

V is TRBV4-3 and J is TRBJ2-3; 8 positions agree with TRBD2. Trimming cost V 3 bases and J 0 bases; bases outside gene matches: 20. Germline V gene data show CDR1 as LGHNA and CDR2 as YSLEER. The CDR3 extends over 21 amino acids. CDR3 bases: TGCGCCAGCAGCCACCTCATCTTGACTAGCGAGTCCATTTCTAGCACAGATACGCAGTATTTT. This translates into CASSHLILTSESISSTDTQYF.

This chain joins TRBV5-1 and TRBJ1-1; 7 positions agree with TRBD1. Unmatched junction bases numbered 11, after V lost 4 bases and J lost 5 bases. The CDR3 consists of 15 residues. From germline, CDR1 is SGHRS and CDR2 YFSETQ. The CDR3 is CASSARQGVRTEAFF. The CDR3, as DNA: TGCGCCAGCAGCGCAAGACAGGGAGTAAGAACTGAAGCTTTCTTT.

The V and J genes are TRBV21-1 and TRBJ1-5; the D call TRBD1 from the table was never checked on the DNA. TRBV21-1 is annotated as a pseudogene. This CDR3 region has 19 residues. This chain's CDR3 is CASSNTEGQGIPDNQPQHF. CDR3 coding DNA: TGTGCCAGCAGCAACACTGAAGGACAGGGAATACCTGACAATCAGCCCCAGCATTTT.

This chain links TRBV5-1 with TRBJ2-1, with a weak D call TRBD2 (6 bases). Germline values: CDR1 SGHRS, CDR2 YFSETQ. Trimming pared 4 bases from V and 6 bases from J, leaving 29 bases between. CDR3 length: 19 amino acids. CDR3 amino acids: CASSPGPKLTSRGVNEQFF. CDR3 in DNA: TGCGCCAGCAGCCCTGGCCCGAAATTAACTAGCCGAGGGGTCAATGAGCAGTTCTTC.

This clone is a singleton in its sample. This chain links TRBV27 with TRBJ2-1; 8 nucleotides align to TRBD2. The CDR3 sequence is 17 residues long. J lost 0 bases, V lost 8 bases, and 12 bases had no gene match. From germline, CDR1 is MNHEY and CDR2 SMNVEV (reference sequence). CDR3 in amino acids: CASRQSGSQPSYNEQFF. The CDR3 bases are TGTGCCAGCCGACAGAGCGGGAGCCAACCCTCCTACAATGAGCAGTTCTTC.